The following is a TCR beta chain sequence with its context. The sample comes from a study of control samples from healthy donors and cancer patients. Measured with immunoSEQ multiplex PCR; TCRdb has only the in-frame clones, and not every one. The sample gives about 48,000 clones, 93% of which show up once; 23% is in the top ten. CDR1 is SGHRS and CDR2 is YFSETQ in the germline V gene. CDR3 length: 15 residues. The trim removed 5 bases at V and 4 bases at J, leaving 12 bases unmatched. The clonotype comes from a woman between 50 and 59 years old with head and neck cancer. V usage is TRBV5-1 and J usage is TRBJ2-7; 7 bases are a match to TRBD2. The sequencing input was PBMCs. CDR3 DNA sequence: TGCGCCAGCAGGGGAGGGTCCGACCTCTCGTACGAGCAGTACTTC. This codes for CASRGGSDLSYEQYF. The variable domain in full, completed from reference TRBV5-1 and TRBJ2-7, reads KAGVTQTPRYLIKTRGQQVTLSCSPISGHRSVSWYQQTPGQGLQFLFEYFSETQRNKGNFPGRFSGRQFSNSRSEMNVSTLELGDSALYLCASRGGSDLSYEQYFGPGTRLTVT.